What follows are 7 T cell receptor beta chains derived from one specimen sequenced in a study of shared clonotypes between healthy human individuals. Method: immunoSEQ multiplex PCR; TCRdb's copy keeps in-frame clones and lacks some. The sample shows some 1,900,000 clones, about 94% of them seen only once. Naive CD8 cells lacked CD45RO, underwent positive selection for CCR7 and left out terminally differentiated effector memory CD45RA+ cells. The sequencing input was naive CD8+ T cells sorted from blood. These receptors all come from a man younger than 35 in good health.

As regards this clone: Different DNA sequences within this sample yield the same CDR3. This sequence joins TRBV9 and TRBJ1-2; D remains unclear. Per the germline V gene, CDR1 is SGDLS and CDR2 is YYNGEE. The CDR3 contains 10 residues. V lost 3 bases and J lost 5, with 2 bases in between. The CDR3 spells CASSGYGYTF. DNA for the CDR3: TGTGCCAGCAGCGGTTATGGCTACACCTTC.

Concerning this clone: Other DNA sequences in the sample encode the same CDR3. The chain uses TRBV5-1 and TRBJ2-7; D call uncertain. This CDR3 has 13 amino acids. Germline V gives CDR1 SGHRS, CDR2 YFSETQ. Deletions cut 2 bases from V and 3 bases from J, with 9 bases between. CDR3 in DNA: TGCGCCAGCAGCTTAGGCGATTACTACGAGCAGTACTTC. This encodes CASSLGDYYEQYF.

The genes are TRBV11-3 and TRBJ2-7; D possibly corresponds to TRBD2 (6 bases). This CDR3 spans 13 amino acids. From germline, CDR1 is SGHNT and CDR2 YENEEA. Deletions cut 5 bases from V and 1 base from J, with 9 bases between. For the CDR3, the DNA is TGTGCCAGCAGCCGGAGGGCGTCCTACGAGCAGTACTTC. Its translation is CASSRRASYEQYF.

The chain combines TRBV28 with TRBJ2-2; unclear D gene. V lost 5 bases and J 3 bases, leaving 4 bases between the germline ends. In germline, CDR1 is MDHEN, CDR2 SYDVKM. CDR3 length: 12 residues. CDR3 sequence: CASSPYTGELFF. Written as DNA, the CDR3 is TGTGCCAGCAGTCCTTACACCGGGGAGCTGTTTTTT.

CDR3 in amino acids: CASSLRTDSYEQYF. The CDR3 bases are TGTGCCAGCAGCCTCCGGACTGATTCCTACGAGCAGTACTTC. The rearrangement uses TRBV4-2 and TRBJ2-7; perhaps TRBD2 as D (5 bases). Germline assignment: CDR1 LGHNA and CDR2 YNFKEQ. The CDR3 consists of 14 residues. V lost 4 bases to trimming and J lost 1 base, with 11 bases between them.

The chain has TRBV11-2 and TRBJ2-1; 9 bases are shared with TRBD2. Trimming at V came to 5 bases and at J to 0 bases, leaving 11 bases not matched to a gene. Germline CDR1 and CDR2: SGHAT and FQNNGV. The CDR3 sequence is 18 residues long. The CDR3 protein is CASSNQGNSGSSYNEQFF. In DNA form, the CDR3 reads TGTGCCAGCAGCAACCAGGGGAATAGCGGGAGCTCCTACAATGAGCAGTTCTTC.

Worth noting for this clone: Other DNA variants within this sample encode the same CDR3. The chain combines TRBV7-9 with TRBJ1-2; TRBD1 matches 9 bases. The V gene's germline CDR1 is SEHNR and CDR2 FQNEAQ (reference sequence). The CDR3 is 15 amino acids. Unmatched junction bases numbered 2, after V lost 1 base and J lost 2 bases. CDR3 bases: TGTGCCAGCAGCTTAGGACAGGGGGTGAACTATGGCTACACCTTC. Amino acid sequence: CASSLGQGVNYGYTF.